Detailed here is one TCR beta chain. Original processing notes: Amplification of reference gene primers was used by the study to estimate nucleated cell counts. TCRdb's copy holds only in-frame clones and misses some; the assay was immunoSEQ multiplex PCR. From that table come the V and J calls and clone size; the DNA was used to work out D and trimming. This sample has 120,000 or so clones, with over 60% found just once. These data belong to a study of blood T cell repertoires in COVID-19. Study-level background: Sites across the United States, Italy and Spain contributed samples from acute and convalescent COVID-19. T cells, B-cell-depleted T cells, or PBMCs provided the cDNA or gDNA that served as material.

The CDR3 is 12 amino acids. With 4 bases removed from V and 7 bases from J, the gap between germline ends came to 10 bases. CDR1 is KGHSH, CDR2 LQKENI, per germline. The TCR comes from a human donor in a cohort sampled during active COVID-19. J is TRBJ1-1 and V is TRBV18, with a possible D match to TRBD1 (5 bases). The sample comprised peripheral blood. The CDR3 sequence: CASSLETVEAFF. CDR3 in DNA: TGTGCCAGCTCACTCGAGACAGTTGAAGCTTTCTTT.